This T cell receptor (beta chain) was sequenced in a study of CD8 T cells in Susac syndrome. With random hexamers, 0.5 to 1 ug RNA was reverse transcribed. TCRdb processed the immunoSEQ multiplex PCR reads anew with MiXCR; each CDR3 protein has one entry. The repertoire holds approximately 260,000 distinct CDR3 sequences, about 96% seen once, with about 0.1% in the top ten. CDR1 SGDLS and CDR2 YYNGEE come from the germline V gene. V was shortened by 4 bases and J by 3 bases, with 13 bases between the two germline ends. The length of the CDR3 is 14 residues. The chain links TRBV9 to TRBJ1-1, with D perhaps TRBD1 (5 bases). Sequenced sample: CD4+ T cells from PBMCs. The receptor comes from a human donor with Susac syndrome. Written as DNA, the CDR3 is TGTGCCAGCAGCCCTACTACAGGCTACACTGAAGCTTTCTTT. This gives the protein CASSPTTGYTEAFF. The variable domain in full, with the rest retrieved from reference TRBV9 and TRBJ1-1, is DSGVTQTPKHLITATGQRVTLRCSPRSGDLSVYWYQQSLDQGLQFLIQYYNGEERAKGNILERFSAQQFPDLHSELNLSSLELGDSALYFCASSPTTGYTEAFFGQGTRLTVV.